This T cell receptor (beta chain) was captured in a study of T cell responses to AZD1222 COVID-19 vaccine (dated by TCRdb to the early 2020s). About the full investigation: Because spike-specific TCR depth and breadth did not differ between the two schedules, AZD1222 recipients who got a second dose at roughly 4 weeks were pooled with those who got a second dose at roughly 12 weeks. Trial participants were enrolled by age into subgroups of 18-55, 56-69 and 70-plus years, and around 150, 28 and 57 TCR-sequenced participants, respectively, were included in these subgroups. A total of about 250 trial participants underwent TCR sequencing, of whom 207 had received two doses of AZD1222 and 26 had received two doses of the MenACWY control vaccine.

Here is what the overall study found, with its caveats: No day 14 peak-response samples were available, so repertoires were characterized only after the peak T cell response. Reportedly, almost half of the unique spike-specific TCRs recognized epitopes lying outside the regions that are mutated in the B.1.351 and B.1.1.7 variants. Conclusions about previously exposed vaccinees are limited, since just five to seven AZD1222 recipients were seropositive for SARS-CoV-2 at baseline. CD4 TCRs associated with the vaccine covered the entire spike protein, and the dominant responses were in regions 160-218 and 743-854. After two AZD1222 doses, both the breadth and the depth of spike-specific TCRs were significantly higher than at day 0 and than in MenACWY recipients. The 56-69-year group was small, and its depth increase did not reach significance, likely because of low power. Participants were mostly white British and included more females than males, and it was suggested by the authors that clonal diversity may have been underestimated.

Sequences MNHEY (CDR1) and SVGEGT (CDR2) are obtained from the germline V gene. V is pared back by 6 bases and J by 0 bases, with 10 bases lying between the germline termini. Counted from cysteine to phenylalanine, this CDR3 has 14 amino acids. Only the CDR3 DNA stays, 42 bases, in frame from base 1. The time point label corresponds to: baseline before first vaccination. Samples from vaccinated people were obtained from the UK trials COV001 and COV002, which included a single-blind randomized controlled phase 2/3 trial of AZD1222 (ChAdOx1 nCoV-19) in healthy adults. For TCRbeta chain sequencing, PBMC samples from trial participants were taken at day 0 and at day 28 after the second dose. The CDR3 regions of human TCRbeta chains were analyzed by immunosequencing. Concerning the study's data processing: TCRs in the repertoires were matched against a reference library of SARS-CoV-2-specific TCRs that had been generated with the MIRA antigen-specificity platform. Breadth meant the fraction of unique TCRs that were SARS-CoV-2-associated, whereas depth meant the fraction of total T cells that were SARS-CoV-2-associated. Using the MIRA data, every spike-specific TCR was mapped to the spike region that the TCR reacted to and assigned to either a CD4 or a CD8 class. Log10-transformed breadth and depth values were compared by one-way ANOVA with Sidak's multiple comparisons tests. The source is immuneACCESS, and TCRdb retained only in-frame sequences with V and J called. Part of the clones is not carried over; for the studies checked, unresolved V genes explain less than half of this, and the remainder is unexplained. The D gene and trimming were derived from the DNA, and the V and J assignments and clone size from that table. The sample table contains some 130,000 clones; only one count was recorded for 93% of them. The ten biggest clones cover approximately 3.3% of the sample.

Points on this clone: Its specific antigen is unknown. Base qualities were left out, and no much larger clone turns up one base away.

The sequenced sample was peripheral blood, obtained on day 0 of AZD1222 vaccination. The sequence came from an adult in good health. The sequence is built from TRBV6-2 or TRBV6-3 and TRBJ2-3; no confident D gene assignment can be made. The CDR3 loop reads CASSSLGSTDTQYF. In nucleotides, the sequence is TGTGCCAGCAGCAGCCTGGGGAGCACAGATACGCAGTATTTT.